This is a list of T cell receptor beta chains from one sample in a study of Ad26.COV2.S vaccination and SARS-CoV-2 variants. Profiling relied on immunoSEQ multiplex PCR, and the TCRdb table lists in-frame clones only, not all of them. The profile shows a few hundred thousand clones, 90% of them singletons. The sequences come from peripheral blood, collected in a trial of Ad26.COV2.S vaccine versus placebo. All receptors come from a person between 18 and 59 years old who received the Ad26.COV2.S COVID-19 vaccine or a placebo. CDR3s include the opening cysteine and the closing phenylalanine or tryptophan. The D gene is left open where the match is weak. Where a row states a size, it is once, few, many or the class of an expanded clone; other rows omit it.

V gene,J gene,CDR3 length,clone size,D gene,CDR3 DNA,CDR3 protein
TRBV28,TRBJ1-1,14,NA,NA,TGTGCCAGCAGTGTGACAAGGGGAAACACTGAAGCTTTCTTT,CASSVTRGNTEAFF
TRBV30,TRBJ1-6,13,NA,NA,TGTGCCTGGAGCGGCTCCTATAATTCACCCCTCCACTTT,CAWSGSYNSPLHF
TRBV30,TRBJ2-7,13,NA,TRBD2,TGTGCCTGGAAACCAGGGACTAGCTGGGAGCAGTACTTC,CAWKPGTSWEQYF
TRBV7-9,TRBJ2-2,13,NA,TRBD1,TGTGCCAGCAGCTGGGACAGCACCGGGGAGCTGTTTTTT,CASSWDSTGELFF
TRBV14,TRBJ1-2,13,few,TRBD1,TGTGCCAGCAGCCGGGACAGGGGATTTGGCTACACCTTC,CASSRDRGFGYTF
TRBV28,TRBJ1-1,15,NA,NA,TGTGCCAGCAGTTTATTGTCGGGCTGGGAACCTGAAGCTTTCTTT,CASSLLSGWEPEAFF
TRBV28,TRBJ1-1,14,NA,NA,TGTGCCAGCAGCCCAACAGGGAGCGGCACTGAAGCTTTCTTT,CASSPTGSGTEAFF
TRBV7-9,TRBJ1-4,15,NA,TRBD1,TGTGCCAGCAGCCACCGGGACAGGGATAATGAAAAACTGTTTTTT,CASSHRDRDNEKLFF
TRBV30,TRBJ1-1,16,NA,NA,TGTGCCTGGATCTCGGGTGGAGGCAGAACTCCTACTGAAGCTTTCTTT,CAWISGGGRTPTEAFF
TRBV6-2/TRBV6-3,TRBJ2-1,14,NA,TRBD2,TGTGCCAGCAGTTGGTTAGCGGGAGGGAATGAGCAGTTCTTC,CASSWLAGGNEQFF
TRBV12-3/TRBV12-4,TRBJ2-5,13,once,TRBD1,TGTGCCAGCAGGACAGGGTGGGGAGAGACCCAGTACTTC,CASRTGWGETQYF
TRBV28,TRBJ2-3,14,NA,TRBD2,TGTGCCAGCAGTTTTAGCGGGAACTTAGATACGCAGTATTTT,CASSFSGNLDTQYF
TRBV2,TRBJ2-7,14,NA,TRBD2,TGTGCCAGCACCCCTAGCGGGACCTCCTACGAGCAGTACTTC,CASTPSGTSYEQYF
TRBV28,TRBJ2-5,12,NA,NA,TGTGCCAGCAGTTTCAGGGAAGAGACCCAGTACTTC,CASSFREETQYF
TRBV7-8,TRBJ1-1,15,NA,NA,TGTGCCAGCAGCTTAAGAGGGGTCCTTAACACTGAAGCTTTCTTT,CASSLRGVLNTEAFF
TRBV30,TRBJ1-5,13,NA,NA,TGTGCTCAGAGCTCTGGGGCGGACCAGCCCCAGCATTTT,CAQSSGADQPQHF
TRBV2,TRBJ2-5,13,NA,NA,TGTGCCAGCAGTAGGGCCCAACGGGAGACCCAGTACTTC,CASSRAQRETQYF
TRBV6-6,TRBJ1-4,15,NA,NA,TGTGCCAGCAGTTATTCGGGGTTCGCTAATGAAAAACTGTTTTTT,CASSYSGFANEKLFF
TRBV6-6,TRBJ1-5,15,NA,NA,TGTGCCAGCAGTGACCCGGGTATTGGCAATCAGCCCCAGCATTTT,CASSDPGIGNQPQHF
TRBV28,TRBJ2-7,14,once,NA,TGTGCCAGCAGTTTATTGGTGGGCTCCTACGAGCAGTACTTC,CASSLLVGSYEQYF
TRBV6-5,TRBJ2-3,15,NA,TRBD2,TGTGCCAGCAGCCGACTAGCGGGAGGCTCTGATACGCAGTATTTT,CASSRLAGGSDTQYF
TRBV27,TRBJ2-1,13,NA,NA,TGTGCCAGCAGTTTACTGGCCGACCATGAGCAGTTCTTC,CASSLLADHEQFF
TRBV19,TRBJ2-7,15,NA,NA,TGTGCCAGTAGTATAGCGGCAGGGACCCTTTACGAGCAGTACTTC,CASSIAAGTLYEQYF
TRBV18,TRBJ1-2,13,NA,TRBD1,TGTGCCAGCTCACCGGGACAGGGGGGTGGCTACACCTTC,CASSPGQGGGYTF
TRBV5-8,TRBJ1-1,14,NA,NA,TGTGCCAGCAGCTTGGGGGGGGGTACCACTGAAGCTTTCTTT,CASSLGGGTTEAFF
TRBV6-5,TRBJ2-3,13,NA,TRBD1,TGTGCCAGCAGCCGGACAGGGACAGATACGCAGTATTTT,CASSRTGTDTQYF
TRBV9,TRBJ1-4,13,once,NA,TGTGCCAGCAGCCCCCGTGCGAGTGAAAAACTGTTTTTT,CASSPRASEKLFF